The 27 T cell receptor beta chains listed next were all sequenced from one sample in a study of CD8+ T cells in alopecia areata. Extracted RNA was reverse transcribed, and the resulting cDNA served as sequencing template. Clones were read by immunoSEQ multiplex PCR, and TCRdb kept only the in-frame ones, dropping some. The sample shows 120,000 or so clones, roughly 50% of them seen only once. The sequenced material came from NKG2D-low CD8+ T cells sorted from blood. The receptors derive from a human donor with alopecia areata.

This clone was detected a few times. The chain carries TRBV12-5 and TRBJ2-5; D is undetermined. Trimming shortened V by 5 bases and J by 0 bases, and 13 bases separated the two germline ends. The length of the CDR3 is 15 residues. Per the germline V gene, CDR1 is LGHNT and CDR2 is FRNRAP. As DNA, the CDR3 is TGTGCTAGTGGTCCGGGCCGGCAGTACCAAGAGACCCAGTACTTC. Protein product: CASGPGRQYQETQYF.

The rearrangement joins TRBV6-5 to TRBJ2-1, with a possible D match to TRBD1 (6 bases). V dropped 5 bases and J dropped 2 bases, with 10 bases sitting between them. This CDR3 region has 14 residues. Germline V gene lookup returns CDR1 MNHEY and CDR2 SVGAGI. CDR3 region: CASSLGGPYNEQFF. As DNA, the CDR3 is TGTGCCAGCAGTCTAGGGGGACCCTACAATGAGCAGTTCTTC.

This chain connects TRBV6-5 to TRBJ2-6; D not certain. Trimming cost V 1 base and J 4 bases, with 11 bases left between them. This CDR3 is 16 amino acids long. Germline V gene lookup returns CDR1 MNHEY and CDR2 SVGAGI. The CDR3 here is CASSYFGGTGANVLTF. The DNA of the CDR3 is TGTGCCAGCAGTTACTTCGGCGGTACCGGGGCCAACGTCCTGACTTTC.

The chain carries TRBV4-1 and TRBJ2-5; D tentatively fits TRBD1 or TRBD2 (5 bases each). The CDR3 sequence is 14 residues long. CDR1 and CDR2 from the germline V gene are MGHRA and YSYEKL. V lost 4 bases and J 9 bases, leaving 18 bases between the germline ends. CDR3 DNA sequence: TGCGCCAGCAGCCCAGCGTTGGGGGAGACGGCCCAGTACTTC. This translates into CASSPALGETAQYF.

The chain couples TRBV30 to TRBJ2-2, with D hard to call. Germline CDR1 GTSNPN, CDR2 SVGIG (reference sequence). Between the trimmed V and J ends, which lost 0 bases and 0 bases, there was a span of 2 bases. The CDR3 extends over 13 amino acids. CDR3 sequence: CAWSVTNTGELFF. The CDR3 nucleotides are TGTGCCTGGAGTGTCACGAACACCGGGGAGCTGTTTTTT.

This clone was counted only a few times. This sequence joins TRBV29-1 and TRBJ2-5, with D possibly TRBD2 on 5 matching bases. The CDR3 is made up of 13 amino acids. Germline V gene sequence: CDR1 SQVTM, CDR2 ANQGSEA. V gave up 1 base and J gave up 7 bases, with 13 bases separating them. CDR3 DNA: TGCAGCGTTGAAGGCCTGAAACGGGGGACCCAGTACTTC. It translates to CSVEGLKRGTQYF.

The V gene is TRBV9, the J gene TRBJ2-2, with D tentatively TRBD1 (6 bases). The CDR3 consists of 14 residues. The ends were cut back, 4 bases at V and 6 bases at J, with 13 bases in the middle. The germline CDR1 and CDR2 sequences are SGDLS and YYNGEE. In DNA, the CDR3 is TGTGCCAGCAGCCCGTCTTGGGGGCCCGGGGAGCTGTTTTTT. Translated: CASSPSWGPGELFF.

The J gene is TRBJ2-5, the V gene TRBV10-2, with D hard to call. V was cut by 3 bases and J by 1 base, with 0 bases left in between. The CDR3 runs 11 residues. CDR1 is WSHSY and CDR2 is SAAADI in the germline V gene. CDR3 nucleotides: TGCGCCAGCAGTGACCAAGAGACCCAGTACTTC. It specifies CASSDQETQYF.

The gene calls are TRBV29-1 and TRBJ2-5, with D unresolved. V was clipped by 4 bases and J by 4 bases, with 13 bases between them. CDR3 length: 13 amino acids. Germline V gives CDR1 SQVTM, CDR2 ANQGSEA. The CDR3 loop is CSVGMEWRETQYF. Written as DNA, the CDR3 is TGCAGCGTTGGAATGGAGTGGAGAGAGACCCAGTACTTC.

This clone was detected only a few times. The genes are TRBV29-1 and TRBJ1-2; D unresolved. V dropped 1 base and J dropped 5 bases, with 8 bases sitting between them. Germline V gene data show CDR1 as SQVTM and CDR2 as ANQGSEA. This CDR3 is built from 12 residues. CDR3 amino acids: CSVEGETYGYTF. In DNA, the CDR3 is TGCAGCGTTGAAGGGGAAACTTATGGCTACACCTTC.

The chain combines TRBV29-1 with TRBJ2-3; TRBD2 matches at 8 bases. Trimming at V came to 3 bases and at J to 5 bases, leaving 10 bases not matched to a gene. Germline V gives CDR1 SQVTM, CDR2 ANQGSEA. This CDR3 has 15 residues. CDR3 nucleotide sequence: TGCAGCGTTGATAATCGGGAGGGCCCGGGAGATACGCAGTATTTT. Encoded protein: CSVDNREGPGDTQYF.

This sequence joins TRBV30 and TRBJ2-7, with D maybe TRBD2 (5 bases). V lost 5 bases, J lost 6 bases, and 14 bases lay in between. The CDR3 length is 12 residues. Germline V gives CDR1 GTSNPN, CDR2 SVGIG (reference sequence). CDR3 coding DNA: TGTGCCTGGGCGGGCCCTCGGGCCGAGCAGTACTTC. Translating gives CAWAGPRAEQYF.

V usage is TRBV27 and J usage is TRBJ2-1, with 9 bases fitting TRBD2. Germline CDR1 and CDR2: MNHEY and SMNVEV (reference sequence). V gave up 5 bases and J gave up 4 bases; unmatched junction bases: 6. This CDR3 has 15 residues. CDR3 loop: CASSPRLAEYNEQFF. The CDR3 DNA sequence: TGTGCCAGCAGTCCCCGACTAGCGGAGTACAATGAGCAGTTCTTC.

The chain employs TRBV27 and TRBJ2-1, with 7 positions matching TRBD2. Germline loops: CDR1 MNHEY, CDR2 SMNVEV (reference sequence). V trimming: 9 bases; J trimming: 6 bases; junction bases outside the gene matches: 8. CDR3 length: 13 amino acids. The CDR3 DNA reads TGTGCCAGTCAGCAGGGCGGGGGCAATGAGCAGTTCTTC. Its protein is CASQQGGGNEQFF.

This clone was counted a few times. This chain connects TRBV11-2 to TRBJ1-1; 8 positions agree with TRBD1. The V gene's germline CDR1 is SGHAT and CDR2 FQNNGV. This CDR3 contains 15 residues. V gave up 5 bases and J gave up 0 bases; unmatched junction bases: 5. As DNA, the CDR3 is TGTGCCAGCAGCCTAGGGACAGGCATGAACACTGAAGCTTTCTTT. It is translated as CASSLGTGMNTEAFF.

The CDR3 nucleotides read TGCAGCGTTGAAGGGACCTCTAGCGGGAGAGGGCGGAGTGAGACCCAGTACTTC. As protein: CSVEGTSSGRGRSETQYF. This chain links TRBV29-1 with TRBJ2-5, with TRBD2 matching over 10 bases. CDR1 is SQVTM, CDR2 ANQGSEA, per germline. The CDR3 is 18 residues long. With V trimmed by 1 base and J by 5 bases, 16 bases remained unmatched.

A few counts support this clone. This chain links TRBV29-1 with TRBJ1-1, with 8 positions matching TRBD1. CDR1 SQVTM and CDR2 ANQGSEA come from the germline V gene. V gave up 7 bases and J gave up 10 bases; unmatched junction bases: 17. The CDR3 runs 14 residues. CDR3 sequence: CSAMGGTGPTGAFF. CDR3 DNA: TGCAGCGCCATGGGGGGGACAGGCCCAACGGGAGCTTTCTTT.

Here the CDR3 DNA reads TGCAGCGTTGAAGATCGGACGGCTAGCTCCTACGAGCAGTACTTC. Translated, it gives CSVEDRTASSYEQYF. The chain employs TRBV29-1 and TRBJ2-7, with D hard to call. Per germline, CDR1 SQVTM and CDR2 ANQGSEA. CDR3 length equals 15 residues. V lost 0 bases and J 0 bases, leaving 12 bases between the germline ends.

The CDR3, as DNA: TGCAGCGTTGACGGACAGGGGTTCGAGCAGTACTTC. Translated, it gives CSVDGQGFEQYF. The V call is TRBV29-1, the J call TRBJ2-7, with 9 bases identical to TRBD1. The CDR3 loop spans 12 amino acids. The germline V gene has CDR1 SQVTM and CDR2 ANQGSEA. The junction had 3 bases not matched to a gene; V was cut back by 3 bases and J by 6 bases.

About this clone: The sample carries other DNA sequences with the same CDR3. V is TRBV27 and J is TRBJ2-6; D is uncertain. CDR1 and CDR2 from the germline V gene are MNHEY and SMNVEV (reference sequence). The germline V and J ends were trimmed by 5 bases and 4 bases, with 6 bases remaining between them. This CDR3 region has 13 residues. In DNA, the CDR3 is TGTGCCAGCAGTCCCTCGGGGGCCAACGTCCTGACTTTC. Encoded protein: CASSPSGANVLTF.

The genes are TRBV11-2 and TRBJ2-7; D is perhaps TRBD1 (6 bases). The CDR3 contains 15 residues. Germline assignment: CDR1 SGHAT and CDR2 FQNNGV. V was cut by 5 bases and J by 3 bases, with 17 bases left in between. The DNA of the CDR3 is TGTGCCAGCAGCCCAGGGGCAGGGTCAGACTACGAGCAGTACTTC. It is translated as CASSPGAGSDYEQYF.

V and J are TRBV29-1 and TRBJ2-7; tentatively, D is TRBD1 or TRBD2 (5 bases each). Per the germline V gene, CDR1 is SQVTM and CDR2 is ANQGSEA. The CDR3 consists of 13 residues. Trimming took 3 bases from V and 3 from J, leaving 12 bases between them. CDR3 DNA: TGCAGCGTTGAGGGGGATTCCGGCTACGAGCAGTACTTC. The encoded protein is CSVEGDSGYEQYF.

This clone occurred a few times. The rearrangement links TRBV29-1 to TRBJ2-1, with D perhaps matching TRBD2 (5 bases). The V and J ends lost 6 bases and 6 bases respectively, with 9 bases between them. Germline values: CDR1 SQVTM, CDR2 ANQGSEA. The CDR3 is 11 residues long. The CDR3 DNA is TGCAGCGTGAGAGGGAGCAATGAGCAGTTCTTC. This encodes CSVRGSNEQFF.

The CDR3 coding sequence is TGCGCCAGCAGCACCGGGACCAACTACGAGCAGTACTTC. Its protein is CASSTGTNYEQYF. The chain joins TRBV5-1 to TRBJ2-7, with D possibly called TRBD1 or TRBD2 (5 bases each). CDR3 length equals 13 residues. CDR1 is SGHRS, CDR2 YFSETQ, per germline. Deletions cut 4 bases from V and 3 bases from J, with 11 bases between.

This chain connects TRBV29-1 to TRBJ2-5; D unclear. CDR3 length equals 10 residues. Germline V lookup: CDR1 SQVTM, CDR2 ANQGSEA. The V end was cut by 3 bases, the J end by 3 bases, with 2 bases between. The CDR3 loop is CSVEKETQYF. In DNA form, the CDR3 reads TGCAGCGTTGAGAAAGAGACCCAGTACTTC.

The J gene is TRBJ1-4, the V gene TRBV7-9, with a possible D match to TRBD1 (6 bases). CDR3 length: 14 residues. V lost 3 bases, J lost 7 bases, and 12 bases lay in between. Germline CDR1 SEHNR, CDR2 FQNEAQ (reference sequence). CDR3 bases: TGTGCCAGCAGCTTCAGGGAGGGGGGTGAAAAACTGTTTTTT. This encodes CASSFREGGEKLFF.

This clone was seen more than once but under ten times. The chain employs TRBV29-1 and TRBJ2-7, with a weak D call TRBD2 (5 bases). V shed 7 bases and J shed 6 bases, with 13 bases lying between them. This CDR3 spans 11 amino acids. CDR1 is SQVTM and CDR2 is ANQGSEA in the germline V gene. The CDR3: CSAFDRGEQYF. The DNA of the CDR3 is TGCAGCGCCTTCGACCGGGGCGAGCAGTACTTC.